This TCR beta chain was recovered during a study of sequential checkpoint blockade in melanoma. Turning to the study itself: Randomization was 1:1 between first-line nivolumab→ipilimumab and ipilimumab→nivolumab.

Treatment in this sample: randomized to nivolumab then ipilimumab (arm A) or the reverse (arm B). No patient had prior DNA-damaging chemotherapy. Live CD3+CD8+ CD19− CD56− cells were sorted from PBMCs. The method was immunoSEQ multiplex PCR; TCRdb's version includes in-frame clones alone and lacks a portion of them. Of 12,000 to 15,000 clones in the sample, 70% to 80% are singletons; the top ten hold 25% to 35%. CDR1 is MNHNY and CDR2 is SVGAGI in the germline V gene (reference sequence). V gave up 5 bases and J gave up 2 bases, with 13 bases separating them. There are 15 residues in the CDR3. The source material was CD8+ T cells sorted from blood (inferred from file names), sampled from a patient given nivolumab and ipilimumab in sequence. The receptor was isolated from a human donor with melanoma. The genes are TRBV6-6 and TRBJ1-5; weak D call: TRBD1 (6 bases). CDR3 bases: TGTGCCAGCAGTCAAACGCGACAGGGCAATCAGCCCCAGCATTTT. Translation: CASSQTRQGNQPQHF.